This T cell receptor beta chain was profiled in a study of blood T cell repertoires in COVID-19. The CDR3 totals 13 residues. The V segment lost 2 bases and the J segment 7 bases; nucleotides outside the gene matches: 3. CDR1 and CDR2 (germline): MDHEN, SYDVKM. Original analysis: Using reference gene primer amplification, nucleated cell counts were estimated. Using immunoSEQ multiplex PCR, the repertoire was profiled, and TCRdb retains in-frame clones only, with some absent. Clonal size and the V and J genes are those of that table, whereas D and trimming came from the DNA. Of 87,000 or so clones in the sample, around 80% were seen once.

This receptor was identified in an elderly woman with active or convalescent COVID-19. The source material was peripheral blood. The gene calls are TRBV28 and TRBJ1-2; 8 bases line up with TRBD1. CDR3 amino acids: CASSLIQGGGYTF. The CDR3 region has the DNA TGTGCCAGCAGTTTAATACAGGGGGGTGGCTACACCTTC.